A single sample is the source of the 7 T cell receptor beta chains below, sequenced in a study of blood T cell repertoires in COVID-19. The table came from immunoSEQ multiplex PCR; TCRdb's copy has only in-frame clones and leaves some out. The sample holds approximately 230,000 clones, about 86% seen once. The specimen was peripheral blood. The receptor set was obtained from a man older than 75 with acute or convalescent COVID-19.

This chain connects TRBV30 to TRBJ1-1; 7 nucleotides match TRBD1. Germline V lookup: CDR1 GTSNPN, CDR2 SVGIG (reference sequence). There are 14 residues in the CDR3. V gave up 4 bases and J gave up 2 bases; unmatched junction bases: 7. The CDR3 is CAWTRQGHNTEAFF. For the CDR3, the DNA is TGTGCCTGGACCCGACAGGGCCATAACACTGAAGCTTTCTTT.

The chain links TRBV2 to TRBJ1-5, with D maybe TRBD1 (6 bases). Trimming took off 6 bases at V and 5 bases at J, with 11 bases between the two ends. Looked up from germline, CDR1 is SNHLY and CDR2 is FYNNEI. CDR3 length: 13 amino acids. This CDR3 reads CASRAGVYQPQHF. The CDR3, as DNA: TGTGCCAGCAGGGCAGGGGTTTATCAGCCCCAGCATTTT.

The chain uses TRBV7-2 and TRBJ2-7; 9 bases fit TRBD1. The CDR3 is 16 residues long. The V gene end was trimmed by 4 bases and the J gene end by 3 bases; junction bases not matched to a gene: 10. The germline V gene has CDR1 SGHTA and CDR2 FQGNSA. The CDR3 loop is CASSSALPGQGYEQYF. The CDR3 DNA sequence: TGTGCCAGCAGCTCCGCACTACCGGGACAGGGCTACGAGCAGTACTTC.

The chain combines TRBV7-8 with TRBJ2-4; 9 nucleotides match TRBD1. The CDR3 length is 19 residues. Looked up from germline, CDR1 is SGHVS and CDR2 is FQNEAQ. V lost 3 bases to trimming and J lost 0 bases; unmatched junction nucleotides: 12. The CDR3 DNA reads TGTGCCAGCAGCTTGGCGATGCCGGGACAGGGTTTAGCCAAAAACATTCAGTACTTC. Translated, it gives CASSLAMPGQGLAKNIQYF.

This rearrangement joins TRBV18 to TRBJ1-5, with TRBD1 identical over 7 bases. The CDR3 sequence is 16 residues long. V lost 5 bases and J lost 3; bases outside the gene matches: 10. Per the germline V gene, CDR1 is KGHSH and CDR2 is LQKENI. The CDR3 sequence: CASSSLDRDFNQPQHF. The CDR3 DNA is TGTGCCAGCTCATCCCTTGACAGGGATTTCAATCAGCCCCAGCATTTT.

The chain is built from TRBV2 and TRBJ2-7; 10 bases are a match to TRBD1. The germline V gene encodes CDR1 SNHLY and CDR2 FYNNEI. This CDR3 has 14 residues. V gave up 6 bases and J gave up 4 bases; unmatched junction bases: 6. The CDR3 loop is CASSLDRGRYEQYF. As DNA, the CDR3 is TGTGCCAGCAGCCTCGACAGGGGGCGTTACGAGCAGTACTTC.

This clone has only a few counts. The V call is TRBV27, the J call TRBJ2-6; 8 bases align to TRBD1. Germline V gene lookup returns CDR1 MNHEY and CDR2 SMNVEV (reference sequence). Trimming removed 4 bases from V and 2 bases from J; junction bases left unmatched: 13. CDR3 size: 19 residues. The CDR3 sequence: CASSSALDRAWTGANVLTF. The CDR3 nucleotides are TGTGCCAGCAGTTCGGCTCTGGACAGGGCGTGGACTGGGGCCAACGTCCTGACTTTC.